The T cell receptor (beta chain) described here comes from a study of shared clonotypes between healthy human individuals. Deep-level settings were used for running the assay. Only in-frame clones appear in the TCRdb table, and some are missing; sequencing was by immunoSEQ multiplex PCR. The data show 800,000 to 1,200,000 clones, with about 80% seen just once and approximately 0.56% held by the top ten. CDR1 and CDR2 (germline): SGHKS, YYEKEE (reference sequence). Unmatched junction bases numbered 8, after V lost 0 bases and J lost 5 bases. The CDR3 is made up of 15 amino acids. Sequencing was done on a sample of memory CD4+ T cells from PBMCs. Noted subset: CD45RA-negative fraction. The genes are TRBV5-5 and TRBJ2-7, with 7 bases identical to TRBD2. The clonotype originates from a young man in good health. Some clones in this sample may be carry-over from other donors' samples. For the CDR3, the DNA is TGTGCCAGCAGCTTGGCCGTGGCCCGGGAGGACGAGCAGTACTTC. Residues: CASSLAVAREDEQYF.